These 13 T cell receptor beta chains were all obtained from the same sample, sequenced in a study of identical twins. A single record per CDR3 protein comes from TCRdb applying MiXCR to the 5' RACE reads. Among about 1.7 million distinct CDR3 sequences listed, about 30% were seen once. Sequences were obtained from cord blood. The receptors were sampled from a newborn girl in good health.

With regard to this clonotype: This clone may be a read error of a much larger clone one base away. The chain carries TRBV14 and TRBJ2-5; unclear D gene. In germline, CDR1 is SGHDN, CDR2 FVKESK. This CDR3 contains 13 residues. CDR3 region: CASSQANYQTQCF. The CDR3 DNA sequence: TGTGCCAGCAGCCAAGCGAACTACCAGACCCAGTGCTTC.

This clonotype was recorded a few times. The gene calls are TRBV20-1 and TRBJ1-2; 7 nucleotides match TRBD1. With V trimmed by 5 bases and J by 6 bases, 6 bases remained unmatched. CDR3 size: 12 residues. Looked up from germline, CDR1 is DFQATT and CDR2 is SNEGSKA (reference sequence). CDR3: CSAEQGFNGYTF. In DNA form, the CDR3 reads TGCAGTGCTGAACAGGGGTTCAATGGCTACACCTTC.

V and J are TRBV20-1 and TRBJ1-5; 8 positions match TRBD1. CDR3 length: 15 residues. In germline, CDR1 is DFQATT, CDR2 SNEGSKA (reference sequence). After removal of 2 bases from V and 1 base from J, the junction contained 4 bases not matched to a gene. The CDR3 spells CSARRTGRSNQPQHF. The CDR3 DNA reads TGCAGTGCTAGACGGACAGGGCGGAGCAATCAGCCCCAGCATTTT.

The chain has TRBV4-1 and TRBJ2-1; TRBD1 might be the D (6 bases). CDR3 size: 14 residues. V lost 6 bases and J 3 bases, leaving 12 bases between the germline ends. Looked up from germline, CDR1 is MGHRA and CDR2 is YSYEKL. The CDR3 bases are TGCGCCAGCAGACCTCAGGGGAACTACAATGAGCAGTTCTTC. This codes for CASRPQGNYNEQFF.

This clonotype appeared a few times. In DNA form, the CDR3 reads TGCAGTGCTAGAGCGCTGGGACAACTGTTTTTT. Amino acids: CSARALGQLFF. J is TRBJ1-4 and V is TRBV20-1, with D perhaps TRBD1 (5 bases). Germline assignment: CDR1 DFQATT and CDR2 SNEGSKA (reference sequence). The V gene lost 1 base and the J gene lost 12 bases, with 9 bases spanning the gap. This CDR3 is built from 11 residues.

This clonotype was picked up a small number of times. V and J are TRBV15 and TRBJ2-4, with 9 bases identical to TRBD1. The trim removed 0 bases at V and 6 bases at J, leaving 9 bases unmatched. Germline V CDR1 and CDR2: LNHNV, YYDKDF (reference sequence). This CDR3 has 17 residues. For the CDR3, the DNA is TGTGCCACCAGCAGAGAAAGTGGGACAGGGAGGGTAAACATTCAGTACTTC. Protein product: CATSRESGTGRVNIQYF.

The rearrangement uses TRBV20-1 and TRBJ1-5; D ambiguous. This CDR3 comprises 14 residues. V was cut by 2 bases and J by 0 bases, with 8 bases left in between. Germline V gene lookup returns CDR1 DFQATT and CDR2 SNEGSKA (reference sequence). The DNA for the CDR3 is TGCAGTGCTAGAAGACGGATTAGCAATCAGCCCCAGCATTTT. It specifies CSARRRISNQPQHF.

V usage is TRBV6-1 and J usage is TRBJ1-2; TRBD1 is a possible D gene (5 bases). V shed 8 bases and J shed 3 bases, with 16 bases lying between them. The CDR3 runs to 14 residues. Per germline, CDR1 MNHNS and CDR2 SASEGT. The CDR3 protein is CASDPGASHYGYTF. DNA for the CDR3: TGTGCCAGCGATCCCGGGGCATCCCACTATGGCTACACCTTC.

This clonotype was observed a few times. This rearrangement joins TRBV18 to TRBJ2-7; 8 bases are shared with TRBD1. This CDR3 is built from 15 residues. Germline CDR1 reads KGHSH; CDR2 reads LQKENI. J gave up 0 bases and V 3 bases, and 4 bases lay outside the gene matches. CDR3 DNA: TGTGCCAGCTCACCGCTAGGACAGGGCTCCTACGAGCAGTACTTC. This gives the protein CASSPLGQGSYEQYF.

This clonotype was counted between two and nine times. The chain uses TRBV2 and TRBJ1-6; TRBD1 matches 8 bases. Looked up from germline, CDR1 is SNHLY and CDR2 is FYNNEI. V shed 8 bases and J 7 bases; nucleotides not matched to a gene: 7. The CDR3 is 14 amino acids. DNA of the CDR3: TGTGCCAGCTCCCAGGGGGCTTGGAATTCACCCCTCCACTTT. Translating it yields CASSQGAWNSPLHF.

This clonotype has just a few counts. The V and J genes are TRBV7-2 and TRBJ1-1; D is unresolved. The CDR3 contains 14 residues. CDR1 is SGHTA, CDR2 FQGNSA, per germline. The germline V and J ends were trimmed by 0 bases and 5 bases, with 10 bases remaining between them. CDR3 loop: CASSLAGGATEAFF. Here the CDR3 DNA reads TGTGCCAGCAGCTTAGCTGGTGGAGCTACTGAAGCTTTCTTT.

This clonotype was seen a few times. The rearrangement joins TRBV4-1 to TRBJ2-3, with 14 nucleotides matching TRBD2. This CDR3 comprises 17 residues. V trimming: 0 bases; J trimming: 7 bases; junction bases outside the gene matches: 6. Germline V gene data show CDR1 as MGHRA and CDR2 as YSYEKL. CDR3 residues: CASSQDRTSGRRNTQYF. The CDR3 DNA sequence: TGCGCCAGCAGCCAAGACCGGACTAGCGGGAGGAGGAATACGCAGTATTTT.

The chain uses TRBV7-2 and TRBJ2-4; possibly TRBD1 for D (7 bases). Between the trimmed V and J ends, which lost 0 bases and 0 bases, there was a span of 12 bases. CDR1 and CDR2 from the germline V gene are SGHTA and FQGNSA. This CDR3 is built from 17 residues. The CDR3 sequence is CASSLASGGLAKNIQYF. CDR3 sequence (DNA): TGTGCCAGCAGCTTAGCTTCAGGGGGGTTAGCCAAAAACATTCAGTACTTC.